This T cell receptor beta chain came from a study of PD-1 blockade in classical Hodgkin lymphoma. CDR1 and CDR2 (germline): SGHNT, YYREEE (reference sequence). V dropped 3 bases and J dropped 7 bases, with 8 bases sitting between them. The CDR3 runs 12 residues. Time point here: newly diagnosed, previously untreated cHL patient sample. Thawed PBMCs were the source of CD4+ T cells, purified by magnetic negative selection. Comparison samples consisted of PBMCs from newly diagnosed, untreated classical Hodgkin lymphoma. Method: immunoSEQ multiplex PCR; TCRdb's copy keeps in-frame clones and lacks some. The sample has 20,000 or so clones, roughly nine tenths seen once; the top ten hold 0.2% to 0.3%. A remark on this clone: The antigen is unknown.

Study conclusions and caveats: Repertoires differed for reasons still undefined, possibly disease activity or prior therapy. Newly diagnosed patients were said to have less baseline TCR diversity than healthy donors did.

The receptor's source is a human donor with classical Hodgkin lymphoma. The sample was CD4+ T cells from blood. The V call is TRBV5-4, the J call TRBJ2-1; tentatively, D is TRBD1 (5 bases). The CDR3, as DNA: TGTGCCAGCAGCTGGACAAATAATGAGCAGTTCTTC. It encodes CASSWTNNEQFF. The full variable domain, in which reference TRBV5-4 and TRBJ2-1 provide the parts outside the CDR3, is ETGVTQSPTHLIKTRGQQVTLRCSSQSGHNTVSWYQQALGQGPQFIFQYYREEENGRGNFPPRFSGLQFPNYSSELNVNALELDDSALYLCASSWTNNEQFFGPGTRLTVL.